The sequence of this T cell receptor (beta chain) was determined in a study of PD-1 blockade in classical Hodgkin lymphoma. Autologous stem cell transplantation was followed by relapse in every patient, and brentuximab vedotin exposure varied. On this clone itself: Its antigen is unknown.

General observations from the study: By cycle point C4D1, TCR diversity had risen significantly in CD4+ cells (but not CD8+ cells).

The CDR3 is 16 residues long. CDR1 is MNHEY, CDR2 SMNVEV, per germline (reference sequence). The V segment lost 5 bases and the J segment 4 bases; nucleotides outside the gene matches: 11. Using immunoSEQ multiplex PCR, the repertoire was profiled, and TCRdb retains in-frame clones only, with some absent. Among 95,000 to 120,000 clones, about 89% were seen once, and the ten largest hold 15% to 20%. The genes are TRBV27 and TRBJ2-1, with 7 bases lining up with TRBD1. The material sequenced was peripheral blood mononuclear cells (PBMCs), taken before the second cycle of nivolumab. The source of this sequence is a human donor with classical Hodgkin lymphoma. This CDR3 reads CASSHRGTDAYNEQFF. The CDR3, as DNA: TGTGCCAGCAGTCATAGGGGGACAGACGCTTACAATGAGCAGTTCTTC.